This TCR beta chain was sequenced in a study of neoadjuvant anti-PD-1 for oral cavity cancer (TCRdb year 2021). In the study overall: Before undergoing curative-intent surgical resection, most patients got three to four biweekly nivolumab doses at 3 mg/kg. Responders were defined as patients with complete response, partial response or stable disease by RECIST 1.1; non-responders were defined as patients with progression. Patients without progression received a fourth nivolumab dose around day 43 and underwent definitive surgical resection on days 50-56. The parent correlative cohort had about eleven patients and a response rate of approximately 30%. Study-level results and caveats: Higher pretreatment blood Treg/Th17 ratios correlated with higher pretreatment blood TCRbeta clonality and lower post-treatment tumor TCRbeta clonality. After neoadjuvant nivolumab, T cell clonality (Gini index) in PBMCs was significantly higher in non-responders than in responders. Only a few patients per response group were included in the TCR analyses, and the authors called for validation in larger cohorts.

The germline V gene yields SGHAT for CDR1 and FQNNGV for CDR2. There are 13 amino acids in the CDR3, from cysteine to phenylalanine inclusive. The sequence is cut down to CDR3 DNA, 39 bases in frame from base 1. V loses 5 bases of germline sequence and J loses 8 bases, and the interval between the two ends is 15 bases. PBMC libraries used mostly approximately 0.5 ug of input genomic DNA for deep sequencing, with six replicates per sample. The immunoSEQ hsTCRbeta kit was used to prepare TCRbeta libraries according to the manufacturer's instructions. The completed libraries were mixed into a single pool at 3 nM, then sequenced with an Illumina NovaSeq 6000 S4 flow cell. The authors processed their data as follows. The immunoSEQ Analyzer handled quality control and preprocessing of the raw data. The analysis was restricted to productive rearrangements, with each unique CDR3 amino acid sequence defining a clonotype. Using the R package tcR, the researchers computed the Gini-Simpson index as their estimate of repertoire clonality. Student's t test was used to compare Gini indices, and Pearson correlation was used to assess associations with tumor size change. TCRdb retrieved this table from immuneACCESS and kept in-frame rearrangements only. Not all clones are present; in checked studies, unresolved V genes account for under half, and no reason is known for the remainder. V and J calls plus clone size are reproduced from that table; the DNA served to infer D and trimming. The sample yields about 14,000 clones; around 62% were counted once. Clones ranked in the top ten supply less than 3% of the sample.

In the case of this clone: No cognate antigen has been identified for it. No much larger clone is present one base from it, and per-base qualities are unavailable.

The sample's time point label is to be understood as: before neoadjuvant nivolumab. Patients had been newly diagnosed with stage II-IVA oral cavity squamous cell carcinoma, and no prior systemic or radiation treatment had been given to the patients. The cohort consisted of patients with HPV-negative, locally advanced oral cavity squamous cell carcinoma. Peripheral blood mononuclear cells were analyzed directly, without maintenance or expansion in culture. The samples were obtained from a longitudinal correlative study of a single-arm phase II trial testing neoadjuvant nivolumab in oral cavity squamous cell carcinoma. Subject-matched pre- and post-treatment PBMCs and tumors from three responders and three non-responders were subjected to genomic DNA-based TCRbeta sequencing. Peripheral blood mononuclear cells were collected before nivolumab treatment and again after treatment, at the time of surgery. The Maxwell RSC DNA from Cells kit was used to isolate genomic DNA from PBMCs.

The specimen comprised PBMCs, sampled before nivolumab (anti-PD-1) treatment. The receptor's source is a person aged 40 to 85 with oral cavity squamous cell carcinoma. The chain employs TRBV11-2 and TRBJ1-2; the D gene is possibly TRBD1, with 5 bases matching. The DNA sequence is as follows: TGTGCCAGCAGCAAACTGGGGGAGAGAGGCTACACCTTC. It specifies CASSKLGERGYTF.